A selection of T cell receptor beta chains follows, all from one sample in a study of blood T cell repertoires in COVID-19. Some clones are missing from TCRdb's copy, which holds only in-frame ones; the method was immunoSEQ multiplex PCR. The sample carries about 220,000 clones, approximately 84% recorded once. The sequenced material came from peripheral blood. Receptors were obtained from a woman in her sixties with acute or convalescent COVID-19. Both conserved end residues are trimmed from each CDR3. Clone size appears in some rows only: once, few, many, or a class for an expanded clone.

clone_size v_call cdr3_aa
few TRBV3-1/TRBV3-2 ASSRGGSYEQY
- TRBV3-1/TRBV3-2 ASSQAEGPNLWTNSPLH
- TRBV6-5 ASSYSSLGSGYT
- TRBV5-1 ASSLARAGDNGYT
- TRBV19 ASMRGDLFGGELF
- TRBV10-3 AISDPDRGYQETQY
- TRBV7-2 ASSWAAGATGNTIY
few TRBV5-1 ASSRDTYNEQF
once TRBV5-1 ASSGWGIPGLAGGKFTDTQY
- TRBV3-1/TRBV3-2 ASTRTGMNTEAF
- TRBV3-1/TRBV3-2 ASSRGQIPQETQY
- TRBV7-2 ASSGQWNTEAF
- TRBV6-5 ASKPQGVSGDF
- TRBV6-5 ASSYVRSGFQY
- TRBV30 AWQGVSGYT
- TRBV25-1 ASSARFPDTQY
- TRBV3-1/TRBV3-2 ASSRTQGYAGYT
- TRBV27 ASSLYRLSSYEQY
- TRBV28 ASSLTGEPQH
- TRBV27 ASSPSGSSNQPQH
- TRBV28 ASSRIGGAGGNTIY
- TRBV11-1 ASSPRVSYEQY
- TRBV7-9 ASSFLQFNSPLH
- TRBV6-5 ASRTGFAAGNTIY
- TRBV4-2 ASSQDRGLAGSEQY